What follows is one TCR beta chain and its context. The antigen is unknown. This sample is part of a study of graft-versus-host responses after intestinal transplantation. Method: immunoSEQ multiplex PCR; TCRdb's copy keeps in-frame clones and lacks some. Of some 95,000 clones in the sample, around nine tenths were seen once. Whole-study findings and limits: Ileal or blood samples showed some GvH clones first, and such clones were also found in recipient marrow.

There are 15 residues in the CDR3. Germline trimming cut 3 bases from V and 4 bases from J; bases unmatched to any gene: 4. Germline-derived CDR1 and CDR2 are MDHEN and SYDVKM. The rearrangement uses TRBV28 and TRBJ2-1; 9 bases line up with TRBD2. The origin of this receptor is a human donor who received an intestinal transplant. The sample in question was unstimulated CD8+ T cells sorted from spleen or lymph node cells, obtained before intestinal transplant. The CDR3 sequence: CASSFGLAGYNEQFF. CDR3 nucleotide sequence: TGTGCCAGCAGTTTCGGTCTAGCGGGATACAATGAGCAGTTCTTC. The whole variable domain, filled in from reference TRBV28 and TRBJ2-1, reads DVKVTQSSRYLVKRTGEKVFLECVQDMDHENMFWYRQDPGLGLRLIYFSYDVKMKEKGDIPEGYSVSREKKERFSLILESASTNQTSMYLCASSFGLAGYNEQFFGPGTRLTVL.